The TCR beta chain described here comes from a study of radiotherapy plus CTLA-4 blockade in lung cancer. Notes on the study in general: TCR clones from tumors expanded in blood after radiotherapy plus ipilimumab.

Sequencing was performed with immunoSEQ multiplex PCR; in TCRdb, only in-frame clones are kept and a portion is missing. The sample holds about 88,000 clones, 72% seen once. The V gene lost 4 bases and the J gene lost 3 bases, with 20 bases spanning the gap. Germline lookup yields CDR1 GTSNPN and CDR2 SVGIG (reference sequence). This CDR3 contains 16 residues. This clone showed up just once. Its antigen is still unknown. The receptor was isolated from a human donor with non-small cell lung cancer that progressed on radiotherapy plus ipilimumab. The sequences come from peripheral blood, collected from a patient treated with radiotherapy plus ipilimumab. V is TRBV30 and J is TRBJ2-3; D is unclear. CDR3 in amino acids: CAWTRLGSTWTDTQYF. For the CDR3, the DNA is TGTGCCTGGACTCGACTCGGTTCTACCTGGACAGATACGCAGTATTTT.